The entry below gives a single T cell receptor beta chain sequence along with its context. The data derive from a study of T cell responses to AZD1222 COVID-19 vaccine. V was trimmed by 2 bases and J by 5 bases, leaving 9 bases between them. The CDR3 contains 13 residues. Germline V gene data show CDR1 as SGHTA and CDR2 as FQGNSA. The table came from immunoSEQ multiplex PCR; TCRdb's copy has only in-frame clones and leaves some out. The sample shows 99,000 or so clones, approximately 90% of them seen only once. The V gene is TRBV7-2, the J gene TRBJ2-5, with TRBD1 as a possible D gene (6 bases). The specimen comprised peripheral blood, sampled on day 0 of AZD1222 vaccination. The TCR was taken from an adult in good health. CDR3 loop: CASSLWQGETQYF. The DNA for the CDR3 is TGTGCCAGCAGCTTATGGCAGGGGGAGACCCAGTACTTC.